The 5 T cell receptor beta chains below were found in one sample sequenced in a study of shared clonotypes between healthy human individuals. Clones were read by immunoSEQ multiplex PCR, and TCRdb kept only the in-frame ones, dropping some. The sample has roughly 1 million clones, under 80% seen once. Sequencing was carried out using memory CD4+ T cells sorted from blood. Indicated subset: CD45RA-negative fraction. These receptor sequences come from a man between 18 and 35 years old in good health.

The chain has TRBV5-1 and TRBJ1-1, with D unresolved. Germline V lookup: CDR1 SGHRS, CDR2 YFSETQ. The CDR3 sequence is 14 residues long. The V end lost 2 bases, the J end lost 4 bases, and 12 bases lay between the germline ends. Here the CDR3 reads CASSLQSSSTEAFF. Written as DNA, the CDR3 is TGCGCCAGCAGCTTACAGAGTAGTTCCACTGAAGCTTTCTTT. Based on the CDR3 plus reference TRBV5-1 and TRBJ1-1, the full variable domain is KAGVTQTPRYLIKTRGQQVTLSCSPISGHRSVSWYQQTPGQGLQFLFEYFSETQRNKGNFPGRFSGRQFSNSRSEMNVSTLELGDSALYLCASSLQSSSTEAFFGQGTRLTVV.

About this clone itself: A much larger clone is a single base away; this may be a read error. Other nucleotide sequences in the sample specify the same CDR3. The chain joins TRBV5-4 to TRBJ2-6; D uncertain. Germline values: CDR1 SGHNT, CDR2 YYREEE (reference sequence). This CDR3 comprises 13 residues. Deletions cut 5 bases from V and 0 bases from J, with 3 bases between. CDR3 loop: CASSFSGANVLTF. The CDR3 DNA follows: TGTGCCAGCAGTTTCTCTGGGGCCAACGTCCTGACTTTC.

In regard to this clone: A much larger clone differs by one base, so this may be a read error. The sample has other DNA sequences that encode this CDR3 too. This chain uses TRBV5-4 with TRBJ2-3; 14 nucleotides agree with TRBD2. The CDR3 is made up of 16 amino acids. CDR1 is SGHNT and CDR2 is YYREEE in the germline V gene (reference sequence). V shed 1 base and J 3 bases; nucleotides not matched to a gene: 1. The CDR3 here is CASSLRLAGGTDTQYF. CDR3 nucleotides: TGTGCCAGCAGCTTGAGACTAGCGGGGGGGACAGATACGCAGTATTTT.

This clone was counted a single time. The chain has TRBV7-6 and TRBJ1-2; tentatively, D is TRBD1 (6 bases). Germline V CDR1 and CDR2: SGHVS, FNYEAQ. This CDR3 contains 14 residues. V was trimmed by 5 bases and J by 6 bases, leaving 16 bases between them. CDR3 sequence reads: CASSGGQGLDGYTF. Here the CDR3 DNA reads TGTGCCAGCAGCGGTGGGCAGGGGCTGGATGGCTACACCTTC.

The chain links TRBV10-3 to TRBJ2-5; tentative D call: TRBD2 (6 bases). Looked up from germline, CDR1 is ENHRY and CDR2 is SYGVKD. V lost 3 bases and J lost 5, with 13 bases in between. The CDR3 is 14 amino acids. This CDR3 reads CAISDFSGGETQYF. The CDR3 region has the DNA TGTGCCATCAGTGACTTTAGCGGTGGGGAGACCCAGTACTTC.